This T cell receptor (beta chain) was captured in a study of T-cell memory formation after mild COVID-19. On the study more broadly: Largely, the TCR clusters proved donor specific. The study, taken as a whole, reports: Mainly in CM and EM were contracting CD4+ clones; CD8+ were in EMRA. Pre-infection memory harbored some responding clones, suggesting cross-reactive memory joined.

This clonotype was observed a few times. Its antigen remains unknown. Germline V gene data show CDR1 as LGHNA and CDR2 as YSLEER. V lost 1 base and J lost 1, with 7 bases in between. The CDR3 runs to 14 residues. Using constant-segment primers, 5'RACE produced TCR alpha and TCR beta cDNA libraries carrying sample barcodes and UMIs. Each CDR3 protein is one row after TCRdb ran MiXCR on the 5' RACE reads. The data hold roughly 400,000 distinct CDR3 sequences, with 20% to 30% observed a single time. V and J are TRBV4-3 and TRBJ2-5, with D perhaps TRBD2 (6 bases). Sequenced sample: PBMCs or a T cell subset sorted from them (not recorded which). This clonotype was sampled from an adult woman who had mild COVID-19 (a few samples of this study predate the infection). Cell type and time point are not known. CDR3: CASSQATSQETQYF. The CDR3 region has the DNA TGCGCCAGCAGCCAAGCGACTAGCCAAGAGACCCAGTACTTC.